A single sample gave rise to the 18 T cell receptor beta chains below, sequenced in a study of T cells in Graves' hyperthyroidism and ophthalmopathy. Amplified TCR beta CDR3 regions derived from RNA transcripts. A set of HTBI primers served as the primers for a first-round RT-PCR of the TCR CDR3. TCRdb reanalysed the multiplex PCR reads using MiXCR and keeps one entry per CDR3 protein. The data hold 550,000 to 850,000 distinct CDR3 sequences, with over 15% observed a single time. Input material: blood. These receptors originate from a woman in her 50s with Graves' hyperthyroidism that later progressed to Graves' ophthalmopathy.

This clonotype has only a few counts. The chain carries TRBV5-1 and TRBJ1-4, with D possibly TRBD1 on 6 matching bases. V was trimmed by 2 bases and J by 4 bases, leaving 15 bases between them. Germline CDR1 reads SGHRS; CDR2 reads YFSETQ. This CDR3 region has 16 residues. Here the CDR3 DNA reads TGCGCCAGCAGCTTTACAGGGAAGTGGGATAATGAAAAACTGTTTTTT. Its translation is CASSFTGKWDNEKLFF.

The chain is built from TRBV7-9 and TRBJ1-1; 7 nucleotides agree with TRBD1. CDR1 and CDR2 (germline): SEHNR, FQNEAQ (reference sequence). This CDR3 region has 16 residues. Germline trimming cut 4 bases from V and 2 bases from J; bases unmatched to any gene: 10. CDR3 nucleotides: TGTGCCAGCAGCTCCTCCAAGACAGGGCCTAACACTGAAGCTTTCTTT. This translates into CASSSSKTGPNTEAFF.

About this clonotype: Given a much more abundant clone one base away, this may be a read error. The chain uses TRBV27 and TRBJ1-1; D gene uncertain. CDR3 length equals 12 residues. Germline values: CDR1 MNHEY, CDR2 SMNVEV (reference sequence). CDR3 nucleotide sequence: TGTGCCGGCAGAGGCCTTCCCACTGAAGCTTTCTTT. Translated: CAGRGLPTEAFF.

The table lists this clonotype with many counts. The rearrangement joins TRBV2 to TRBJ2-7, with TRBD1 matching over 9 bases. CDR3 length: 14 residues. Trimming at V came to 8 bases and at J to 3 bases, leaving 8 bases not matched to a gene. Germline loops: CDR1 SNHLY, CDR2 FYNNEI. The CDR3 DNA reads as TGTGCCAGCGAACACGGGACAGGGAACTACGAGCAGTACTTC. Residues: CASEHGTGNYEQYF.

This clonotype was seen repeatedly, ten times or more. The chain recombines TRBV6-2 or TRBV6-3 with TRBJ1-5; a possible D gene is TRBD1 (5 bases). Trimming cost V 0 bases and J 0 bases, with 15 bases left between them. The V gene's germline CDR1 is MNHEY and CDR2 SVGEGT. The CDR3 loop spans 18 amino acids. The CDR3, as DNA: TGTGCCAGCAGTTACTCCGGGGTAGGAGGGGTTAGCAATCAGCCCCAGCATTTT. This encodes CASSYSGVGGVSNQPQHF.

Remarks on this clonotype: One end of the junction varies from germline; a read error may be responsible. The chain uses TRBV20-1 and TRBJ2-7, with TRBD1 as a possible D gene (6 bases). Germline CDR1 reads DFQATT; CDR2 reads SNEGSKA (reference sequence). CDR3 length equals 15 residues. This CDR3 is CNARDQRGRGYEQYF. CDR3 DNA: TGCAATGCTAGAGATCAGAGGGGCAGGGGTTACGAGCAGTACTTC.

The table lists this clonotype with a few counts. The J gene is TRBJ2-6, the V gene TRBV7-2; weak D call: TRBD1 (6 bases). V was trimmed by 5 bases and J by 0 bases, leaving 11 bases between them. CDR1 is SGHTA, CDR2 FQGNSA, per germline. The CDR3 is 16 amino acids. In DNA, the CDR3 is TGTGCCAGCAGCCAGGGACATCGCTCTGGGGCCAACGTCCTGACTTTC. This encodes CASSQGHRSGANVLTF.

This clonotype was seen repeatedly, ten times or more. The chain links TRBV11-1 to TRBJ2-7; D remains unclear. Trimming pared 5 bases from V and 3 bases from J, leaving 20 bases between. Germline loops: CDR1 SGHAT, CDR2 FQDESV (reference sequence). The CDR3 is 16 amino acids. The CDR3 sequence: CASSHTPRAILYEQYF. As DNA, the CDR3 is TGTGCCAGCAGCCACACCCCACGGGCTATCCTCTACGAGCAGTACTTC.

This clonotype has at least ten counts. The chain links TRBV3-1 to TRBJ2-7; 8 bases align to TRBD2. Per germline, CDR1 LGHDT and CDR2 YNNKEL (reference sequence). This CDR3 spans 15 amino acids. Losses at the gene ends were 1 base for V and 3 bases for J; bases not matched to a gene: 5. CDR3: CASSQGPGGIYEQYF. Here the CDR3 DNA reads TGTGCCAGCAGCCAAGGGCCGGGGGGGATCTACGAGCAGTACTTC.

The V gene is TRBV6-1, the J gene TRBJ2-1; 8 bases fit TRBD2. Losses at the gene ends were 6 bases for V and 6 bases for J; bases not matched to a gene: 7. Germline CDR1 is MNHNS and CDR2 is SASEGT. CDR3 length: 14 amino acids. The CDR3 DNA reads TGTGCCAGCAGACAAACTGGACTAGCCAATGAGCAGTTCTTC. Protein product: CASRQTGLANEQFF.

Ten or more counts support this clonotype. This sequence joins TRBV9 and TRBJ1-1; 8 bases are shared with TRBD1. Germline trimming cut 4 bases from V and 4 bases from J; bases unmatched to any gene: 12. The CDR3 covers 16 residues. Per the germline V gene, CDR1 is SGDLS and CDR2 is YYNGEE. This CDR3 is CASSRTKQGVSTEAFF. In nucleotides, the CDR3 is TGTGCCAGCAGCCGAACAAAACAGGGGGTGAGCACTGAAGCTTTCTTT.

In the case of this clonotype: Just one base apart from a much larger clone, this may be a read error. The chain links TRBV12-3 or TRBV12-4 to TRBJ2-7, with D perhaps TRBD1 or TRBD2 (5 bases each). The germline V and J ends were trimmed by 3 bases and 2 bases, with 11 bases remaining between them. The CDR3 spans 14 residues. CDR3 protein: CASSFGGAPYEQYF. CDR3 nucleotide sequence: TGTGCCAGCAGTTTTGGGGGAGCCCCCTACGAGCAGTACTTC.

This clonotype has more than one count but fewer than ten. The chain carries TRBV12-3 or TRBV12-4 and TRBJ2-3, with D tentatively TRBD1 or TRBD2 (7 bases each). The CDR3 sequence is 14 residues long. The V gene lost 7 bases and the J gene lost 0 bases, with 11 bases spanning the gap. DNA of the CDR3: TGTGCCAGCAAGCGGGACAGAAGCACAGATACGCAGTATTTT. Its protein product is CASKRDRSTDTQYF.

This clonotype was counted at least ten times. The CDR3 loop is CASSQDQEQFYEQYF. The CDR3, as DNA: TGTGCCAGCAGCCAAGATCAAGAACAGTTCTACGAGCAGTACTTC. The J gene is TRBJ2-7, the V gene TRBV3-1, with D unresolved. Trimming shortened V by 0 bases and J by 3 bases, and 12 bases separated the two germline ends. This CDR3 is 15 amino acids long. Germline assignment: CDR1 LGHDT and CDR2 YNNKEL (reference sequence).

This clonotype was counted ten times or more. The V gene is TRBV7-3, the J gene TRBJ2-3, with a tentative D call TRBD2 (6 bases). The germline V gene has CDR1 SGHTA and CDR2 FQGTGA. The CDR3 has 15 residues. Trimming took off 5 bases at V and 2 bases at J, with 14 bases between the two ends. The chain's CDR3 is CASSRDSHDTDTQYF. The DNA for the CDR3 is TGTGCCAGCAGCCGGGACTCTCATGACACAGATACGCAGTATTTT. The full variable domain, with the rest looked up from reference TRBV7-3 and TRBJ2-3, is GAGVSQTPSNKVTEKGKYVELRCDPISGHTALYWYRQSLGQGPEFLIYFQGTGAADDSGLPNDRFFAVRPEGSVSTLKIQRTERGDSAVYLCASSRDSHDTDTQYFGPGTRLTVL.

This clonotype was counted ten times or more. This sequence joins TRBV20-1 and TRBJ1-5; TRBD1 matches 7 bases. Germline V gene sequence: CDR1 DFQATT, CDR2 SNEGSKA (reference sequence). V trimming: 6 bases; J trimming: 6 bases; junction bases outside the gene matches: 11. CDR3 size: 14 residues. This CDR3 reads CSAAYEGAGQPQHF. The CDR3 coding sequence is TGCAGTGCCGCATACGAGGGGGCGGGTCAGCCCCAGCATTTT.

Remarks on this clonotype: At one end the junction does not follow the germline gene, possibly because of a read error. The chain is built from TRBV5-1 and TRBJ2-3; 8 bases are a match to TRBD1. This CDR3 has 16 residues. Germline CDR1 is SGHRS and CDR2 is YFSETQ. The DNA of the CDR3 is TGCGCCAGCAGCCAAGAAGCCCCAGGGGGCACAGGTACGCAGTATTTT. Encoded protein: CASSQEAPGGTGTQYF. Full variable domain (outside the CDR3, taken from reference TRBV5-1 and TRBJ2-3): KAGVTQTPRYLIKTRGQQVTLSCSPISGHRSVSWYQQTPGQGLQFLFEYFSETQRNKGNFPGRFSGRQFSNSRSEMNVSTLELGDSALYLCASSQEAPGGTGTQYFGPGTRLTVL.

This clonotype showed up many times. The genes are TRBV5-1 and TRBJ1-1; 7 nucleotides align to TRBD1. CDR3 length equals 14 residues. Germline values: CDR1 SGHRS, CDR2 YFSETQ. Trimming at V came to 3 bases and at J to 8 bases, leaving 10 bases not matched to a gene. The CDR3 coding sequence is TGCGCCAGCAGCTCGGATGTAGTGGGACAGGAAGCTTTCTTT. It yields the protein CASSSDVVGQEAFF.